This T cell receptor beta chain was sequenced for a study of cytomegalovirus exposure and HLA in healthy donors. Notes on this clone: Its matching antigen is unknown.

PCR amplification relied on 60 Vbeta primers (plus 13 Jbeta primers). TCRdb keeps only in-frame clones here, not all; method: immunoSEQ multiplex PCR. Of 120,000 or so clones listed, approximately 17% are singletons. The germline V gene encodes CDR1 MDHEN and CDR2 SYDVKM. V lost 6 bases, J lost 3 bases, and 3 bases lay in between. The CDR3 totals 10 residues. General study points: Most CMV-associated TCR beta chains were later found to appear HLA-restricted.

The V and J genes are TRBV28 and TRBJ2-7; D remains ambiguous. This sequence originates from a female donor in good health and CMV-seropositive. The sequenced material came from PBMCs. In nucleotides, the CDR3 is TGTGCCAGCAGGTACTACGAGCAGTACTTC. Its translation: CASRYYEQYF.